The 32 T cell receptor beta chains below all came from one sample that was sequenced in a study of blood T cells in healthy people across ages (dated by TCRdb to the mid-2010s). Library preparation used 5' RACE. For sequencing, an Illumina HiSeq 2500 was employed. A second roughly 6 to 12 cycle PCR used a sample-barcoded 5' primer and a J-beta primer mix. TCRdb applied fastp at Q25 and MiXCR to the public reads, then kept only in-frame beta chains. Here each entry gathers all rows of one CDR3 protein and keeps the most common genes and DNA. Across this sample there are hundreds of thousands of distinct CDR3 sequences, with just under 25% seen only once. The top ten clones comprise around 9.2% of the sample. Another study also made use of these data, one on T cells of mothers and their children.

Sequenced: blood. The origin of the receptors is a boy younger than 18 in good health.

This clonotype was detected a few times. The chain links TRBV5-1 to TRBJ1-4; the D is unclear. Per the germline V gene, CDR1 is SGHRS and CDR2 is YFSETQ. The CDR3 is 14 amino acids. Between the trimmed V and J ends, which lost 0 bases and 8 bases, there was a span of 11 bases. Here the CDR3 reads CASSLGGVQEKLFF. The CDR3 DNA reads TGCGCCAGCAGCTTGGGAGGAGTTCAGGAAAAACTGTTTTTT.

The chain combines TRBV7-6 with TRBJ2-3; TRBD2 aligns across 11 bases. The V and J ends lost 5 bases and 2 bases, in that order; junction bases with no gene match: 3. Looked up from germline, CDR1 is SGHVS and CDR2 is FNYEAQ. This CDR3 contains 15 residues. The CDR3: CASSVTSGTTDTQYF. CDR3 DNA: TGTGCCAGCAGCGTGACTAGCGGGACCACAGATACGCAGTATTTT.

The chain recombines TRBV28 with TRBJ2-7; 9 bases are a match to TRBD1. Germline CDR1 and CDR2: MDHEN and SYDVKM. The CDR3 consists of 14 residues. V dropped 5 bases and J dropped 7; count of bases not matched to a gene: 9. CDR3 protein: CASSLRDRVMEQYF. CDR3 DNA sequence: TGTGCCAGCAGTCTACGGGACAGGGTAATGGAGCAGTACTTC.

This sequence joins TRBV7-2 and TRBJ2-5; TRBD1 matches at 11 bases. The CDR3 spans 16 residues. Germline CDR1 SGHTA, CDR2 FQGNSA. The junction had 6 bases not matched to a gene; V was cut back by 3 bases and J by 3 bases. The CDR3 nucleotides read TGTGCCAGCAGCTTCCCCCGGGACAGGGGGGAAGAGACCCAGTACTTC. Its protein product is CASSFPRDRGEETQYF.

The chain links TRBV7-2 to TRBJ1-4, with 8 bases fitting TRBD1. V shed 4 bases, J shed 7 bases, and the junction held 14 bases outside the gene matches. The CDR3 totals 17 residues. CDR1 and CDR2 from the germline V gene are SGHTA and FQGNSA. The CDR3 DNA sequence: TGTGCCAGCAGCTCGTTGGGCAGGGGGCGAAGGTTTGAAAAACTGTTTTTT. Protein sequence: CASSSLGRGRRFEKLFF.

The chain employs TRBV20-1 and TRBJ2-3; D remains unclear. CDR1 and CDR2 (germline): DFQATT, SNEGSKA (reference sequence). Between the trimmed V and J ends, which lost 4 bases and 5 bases, there was a span of 4 bases. The CDR3 runs 10 residues. The CDR3 DNA reads TGCAGTGCTATGTTAGATACGCAGTATTTT. Its protein product is CSAMLDTQYF.

This chain's CDR3 is CASSNSGTRLLREQFF. In nucleotides, the CDR3 is TGTGCCAGCAGCAACTCCGGGACTAGGCTCCTCAGGGAGCAGTTCTTC. The chain uses TRBV7-2 and TRBJ2-1, with TRBD2 identical over 8 bases. Unmatched junction bases numbered 16, after V lost 5 bases and J lost 10 bases. The CDR3 is 16 residues long. CDR1 is SGHTA and CDR2 is FQGNSA in the germline V gene.

This chain links TRBV7-9 with TRBJ2-7; 9 bases are a match to TRBD2. V lost 5 bases, J lost 6 bases, and 2 bases stayed unmatched. CDR3 length: 12 amino acids. CDR1 and CDR2 (germline): SEHNR, FQNEAQ (reference sequence). CDR3 DNA sequence: TGTGCCAGCAGCGGAGCGGGGGGCGAGCAGTACTTC. Amino acid sequence: CASSGAGGEQYF.

This clonotype was seen only a few times. The rearrangement uses TRBV6-5 and TRBJ1-1, with D perhaps matching TRBD1 (5 bases). This CDR3 has 13 amino acids. V gave up 7 bases and J gave up 0 bases, with 9 bases separating them. Germline lookup yields CDR1 MNHEY and CDR2 SVGAGI. CDR3 in DNA: TGTGCCAGCACGTCAGGGTTGAACACTGAAGCTTTCTTT. This encodes CASTSGLNTEAFF.

V is TRBV28 and J is TRBJ2-5, with TRBD2 identical over 13 bases. The ends lost 4 bases at V and 2 bases at J; junction bases unmatched: 7. The CDR3 sequence is 17 residues long. Germline loops: CDR1 MDHEN, CDR2 SYDVKM. The CDR3 sequence: CASSSDGTSGVQETQYF. The CDR3, as DNA: TGTGCCAGCAGTTCCGACGGGACTAGCGGGGTGCAAGAGACCCAGTACTTC.

A few counts support this clonotype. CDR3 DNA: TGTGCCAGCCCCTGGGCAGGGGGGATTAGCTACGAGCAGTACTTC. It translates to CASPWAGGISYEQYF. The chain couples TRBV5-5 to TRBJ2-7; TRBD1 might be the D (7 bases). Germline CDR1 and CDR2: SGHKS and YYEKEE (reference sequence). This CDR3 has 15 amino acids. V dropped 7 bases and J dropped 3 bases, with 20 bases sitting between them.

The chain couples TRBV7-3 to TRBJ2-2; possible D gene TRBD1, 5 bases. Germline V CDR1 and CDR2: SGHTA, FQGTGA. Deletions cut 5 bases from V and 8 bases from J, with 12 bases between. This CDR3 comprises 13 residues. CDR3 loop: CASSLSGAGELFF. The DNA of the CDR3 is TGTGCCAGCAGCCTCTCTGGGGCGGGGGAGCTGTTTTTT.

V is TRBV19 and J is TRBJ2-1; 7 nucleotides align to TRBD2. With V trimmed by 8 bases and J by 8 bases, 15 bases remained unmatched. Germline V gives CDR1 LNHDA, CDR2 SQIVND (reference sequence). There are 15 residues in the CDR3. The chain's CDR3 is CASGNGRSDFDEQFF. The CDR3, as DNA: TGTGCCAGTGGAAACGGGAGGTCAGACTTTGATGAGCAGTTCTTC.

This clonotype appeared a few times. The V call is TRBV10-3, the J call TRBJ1-1; D is perhaps TRBD1 (6 bases). CDR1 and CDR2 (germline): ENHRY, SYGVKD. Trimming pared 7 bases from V and 0 bases from J, leaving 9 bases between. CDR3 length: 13 amino acids. For the CDR3, the DNA is TGTGCCATCAACAGGGACGTGAACACTGAAGCTTTCTTT. Its protein is CAINRDVNTEAFF.

The chain combines TRBV19 with TRBJ1-2, with 11 bases lining up with TRBD1. This CDR3 region has 17 residues. V lost 7 bases, J lost 7 bases, and 17 bases stayed unmatched. Germline values: CDR1 LNHDA, CDR2 SQIVND (reference sequence). CDR3 region: CASNWGTGGRVLAGYTF. The CDR3 bases are TGTGCCAGTAATTGGGGGACAGGGGGTCGAGTATTGGCTGGCTACACCTTC.

This clonotype was seen more than once but under ten times. The rearrangement links TRBV13 to TRBJ1-6, with 8 nucleotides matching TRBD1. The ends lost 4 bases at V and 7 bases at J; junction bases unmatched: 3. The CDR3 length is 14 residues. Germline lookup yields CDR1 PRHDT and CDR2 FYEKMQ (reference sequence). The DNA for the CDR3 is TGTGCCAGCAGCTCCCGACAGGGGAATTCACCCCTCCACTTT. This codes for CASSSRQGNSPLHF.

There are a few counts of this clonotype. V usage is TRBV6-5 and J usage is TRBJ1-2, with D perhaps matching TRBD1 (5 bases). This CDR3 has 16 amino acids. CDR1 and CDR2 from the germline V gene are MNHEY and SVGAGI. With 0 bases removed from V and 1 base from J, the gap between germline ends came to 12 bases. CDR3 nucleotides: TGTGCCAGCAGTTACTCGCAGAACGGGGGTAACTATGGCTACACCTTC. Translated: CASSYSQNGGNYGYTF.

J is TRBJ2-5 and V is TRBV6-2 or TRBV6-3; 8 positions agree with TRBD1. The J call could be wrong; TRBJ2-7 is a better fit for the DNA end. The CDR3 consists of 17 residues. Germline V gene lookup returns CDR1 MNHEY and CDR2 SVGEGT. CDR3 amino acids: CASTRNPRTGNTYEQYF. CDR3 bases: TGTGCCAGCACCAGAAACCCCCGGACAGGGAACACCTACGAGCAGTACTTC.

This clonotype was recorded a few times. The chain recombines TRBV2 with TRBJ2-1, with 8 bases fitting TRBD2. CDR1 and CDR2 (germline): SNHLY, FYNNEI. Trimming took 4 bases from V and 7 from J; bases not matched to a gene: 12. The CDR3 has 16 residues. CDR3 nucleotide sequence: TGTGCCAGCAGTGTTAGGGGACTAGAGGCTGGGAATGAGCAGTTCTTC. Amino acids: CASSVRGLEAGNEQFF.

The V gene is TRBV28, the J gene TRBJ2-5; D is perhaps TRBD2 (5 bases). This CDR3 comprises 17 residues. The V gene's germline CDR1 is MDHEN and CDR2 SYDVKM. V lost 3 bases to trimming and J lost 5 bases, with 22 bases between them. The CDR3 sequence is CASSLLFTTNIYETQYF. The DNA of the CDR3 is TGTGCCAGCAGTTTGCTCTTCACGACTAACATATACGAGACCCAGTACTTC.

In its sample, this clonotype was seen a few times. This rearrangement joins TRBV6-6 to TRBJ1-2; maybe TRBD1 (6 bases). Trimming cost V 5 bases and J 4 bases, with 17 bases left between them. Germline CDR1 reads MNHNY; CDR2 reads SVGAGI (reference sequence). This CDR3 comprises 15 residues. The CDR3 sequence is CASSRPSTGPYGYTF. The CDR3 DNA reads as TGTGCCAGCAGTCGACCAAGTACAGGGCCCTATGGCTACACCTTC.

The chain is built from TRBV29-1 and TRBJ2-1, with D maybe TRBD1 (5 bases). Trimming left V 0 bases short and J 4 bases short, with 10 bases between. Germline V lookup: CDR1 SQVTM, CDR2 ANQGSEA. The CDR3 is made up of 14 amino acids. CDR3 sequence (DNA): TGCAGCGTTGAAGACAGGGCCATATACAATGAGCAGTTCTTC. Its translation: CSVEDRAIYNEQFF.

The chain joins TRBV29-1 to TRBJ2-7, with D possibly being TRBD1 (5 bases). This CDR3 has 12 residues. V lost 2 bases, J lost 4 bases, and 9 bases lay in between. Germline V lookup: CDR1 SQVTM, CDR2 ANQGSEA. CDR3 sequence (DNA): TGCAGCGTTGAAAGGGGTACTTACGAGCAGTACTTC. Its translation: CSVERGTYEQYF.

The table lists this clonotype with a few counts. The rearrangement links TRBV3-1 to TRBJ2-7; possible D gene TRBD1, 6 bases. This CDR3 contains 13 residues. CDR1 and CDR2 from the germline V gene are LGHDT and YNNKEL (reference sequence). Trimming took off 0 bases at V and 6 bases at J, with 9 bases between the two ends. The CDR3 is CASSQENRAEQYF. The CDR3 DNA reads TGTGCCAGCAGCCAAGAAAACAGGGCCGAGCAGTACTTC.

The genes are TRBV7-8 and TRBJ1-1; TRBD1 matches at 8 bases. V dropped 5 bases and J dropped 1; count of bases not matched to a gene: 18. The CDR3 contains 19 residues. Germline CDR1 is SGHVS and CDR2 is FQNEAQ. Written as DNA, the CDR3 is TGTGCCAGCAGCGAAGCGGCCGTCACAGGGGGGGAATGGAACACTGAAGCTTTCTTT. Translated, it gives CASSEAAVTGGEWNTEAFF.

The V gene is TRBV7-6, the J gene TRBJ2-3; 9 bases agree with TRBD2. CDR1 and CDR2 from the germline V gene are SGHVS and FNYEAQ. J gave up 3 bases and V 1 base, and 2 bases lay outside the gene matches. The CDR3 runs to 15 residues. The chain's CDR3 is CASSLVAGETDTQYF. As DNA, the CDR3 is TGTGCCAGCAGCTTAGTAGCGGGAGAGACAGATACGCAGTATTTT.

V usage is TRBV11-2 and J usage is TRBJ2-1; D call uncertain. This CDR3 spans 16 amino acids. The germline V gene has CDR1 SGHAT and CDR2 FQNNGV. Deletions cut 5 bases from V and 2 bases from J, with 16 bases between. CDR3 in amino acids: CASSEQAALTYNEQFF. Written as DNA, the CDR3 is TGTGCCAGCAGCGAGCAGGCGGCCCTTACCTACAATGAGCAGTTCTTC.

The J gene is TRBJ1-2, the V gene TRBV4-1; D is undetermined. Germline CDR1 is MGHRA and CDR2 is YSYEKL. The CDR3 has 13 amino acids. V was shortened by 2 bases and J by 2 bases, with 6 bases between the two germline ends. CDR3 protein: CASSQPINYGYTF. The CDR3 DNA reads as TGCGCCAGCAGCCAACCCATCAACTATGGCTACACCTTC.

The rearrangement uses TRBV29-1 and TRBJ2-1; TRBD1 matches at 8 bases. Germline V gene lookup returns CDR1 SQVTM and CDR2 ANQGSEA. The CDR3 runs 15 residues. V dropped 4 bases and J dropped 7; count of bases not matched to a gene: 12. For the CDR3, the DNA is TGCAGCGTTGGGGGGCAGGGGGCAATAGGGAATGAGCAGTTCTTC. This encodes CSVGGQGAIGNEQFF.

This sequence joins TRBV7-9 and TRBJ2-7; 9 bases agree with TRBD1. The CDR3 consists of 16 residues. Looked up from germline, CDR1 is SEHNR and CDR2 is FQNEAQ (reference sequence). J gave up 10 bases and V 7 bases, and 20 bases lay outside the gene matches. The CDR3, as DNA: TGTGCCAGCACCGGGATGACAGGGGGGAGTTTCGGGGGACAGTACTTC. Translating gives CASTGMTGGSFGGQYF.

The chain joins TRBV27 to TRBJ2-7; D possibly uses TRBD1 or TRBD2 (5 bases each). This CDR3 spans 14 amino acids. CDR1 MNHEY and CDR2 SMNVEV come from the germline V gene (reference sequence). The V gene lost 2 bases and the J gene lost 5 bases, with 13 bases spanning the gap. The CDR3 region has the DNA TGTGCCAGCAGTTTAGTCGGCAGGGACCACGAGCAGTACTTC. Its translation is CASSLVGRDHEQYF.

This clonotype was seen a handful of times. Given a much more abundant clone one base away, this may be a read error. The chain carries TRBV20-1 and TRBJ2-5; 13 positions agree with TRBD2. The ends lost 4 bases at V and 11 bases at J; junction bases unmatched: 13. CDR1 and CDR2 from the germline V gene are DFQATT and SNEGSKA (reference sequence). This CDR3 has 15 residues. The CDR3 is CSANADGLAGAEQYF. In nucleotides, the CDR3 is TGCAGTGCTAATGCCGACGGACTAGCGGGAGCTGAGCAGTACTTC.